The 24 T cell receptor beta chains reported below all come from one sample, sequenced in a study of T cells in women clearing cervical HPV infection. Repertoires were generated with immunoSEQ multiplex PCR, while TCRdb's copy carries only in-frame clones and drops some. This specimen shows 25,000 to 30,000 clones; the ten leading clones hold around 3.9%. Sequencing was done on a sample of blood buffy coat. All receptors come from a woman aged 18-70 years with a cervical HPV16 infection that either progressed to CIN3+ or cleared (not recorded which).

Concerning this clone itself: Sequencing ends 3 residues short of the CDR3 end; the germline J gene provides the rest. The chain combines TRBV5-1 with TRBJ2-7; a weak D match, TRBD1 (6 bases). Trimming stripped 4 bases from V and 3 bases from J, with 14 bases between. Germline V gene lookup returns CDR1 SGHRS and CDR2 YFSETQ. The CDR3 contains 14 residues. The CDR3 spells CASSPTGDNYEQYF. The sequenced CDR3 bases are TGCGCCAGCAGCCCGACAGGAGACAACTACGAG.

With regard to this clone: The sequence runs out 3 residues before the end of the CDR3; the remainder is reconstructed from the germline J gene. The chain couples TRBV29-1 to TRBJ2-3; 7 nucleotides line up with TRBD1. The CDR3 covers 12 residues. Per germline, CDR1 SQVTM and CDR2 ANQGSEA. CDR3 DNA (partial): TGCAGCGTGGGGGACAGCCAAGAGACG. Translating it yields CSVGDSQET. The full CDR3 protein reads CSVGDSQETQYF.

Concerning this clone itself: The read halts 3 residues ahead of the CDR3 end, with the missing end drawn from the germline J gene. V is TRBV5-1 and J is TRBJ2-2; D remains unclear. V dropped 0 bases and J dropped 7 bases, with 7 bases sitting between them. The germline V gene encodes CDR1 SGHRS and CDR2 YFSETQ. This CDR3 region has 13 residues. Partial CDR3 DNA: TGCGCCAGCAGCTTGGACAGCTACGGGGAG. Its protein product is CASSLDSYGE. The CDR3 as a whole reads CASSLDSYGELFF.

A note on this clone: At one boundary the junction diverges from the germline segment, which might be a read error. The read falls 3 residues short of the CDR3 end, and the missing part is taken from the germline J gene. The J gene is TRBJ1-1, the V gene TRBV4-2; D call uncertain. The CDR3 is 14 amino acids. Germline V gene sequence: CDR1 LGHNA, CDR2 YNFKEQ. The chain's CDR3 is CASSQDQMNTEAFF. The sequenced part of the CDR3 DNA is TGCGCCAGCAGCCAAGATCAAATGAACACTGAA.

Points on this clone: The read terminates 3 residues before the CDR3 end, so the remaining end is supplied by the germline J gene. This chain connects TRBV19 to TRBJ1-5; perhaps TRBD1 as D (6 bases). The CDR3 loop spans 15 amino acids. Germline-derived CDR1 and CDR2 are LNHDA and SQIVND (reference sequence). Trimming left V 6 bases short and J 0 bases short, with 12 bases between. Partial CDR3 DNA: TGTGCCAGTAGCCTTGGACAGCATAGCAATCAGCCC. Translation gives CASSLGQHSNQP. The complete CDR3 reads CASSLGQHSNQPQHF.

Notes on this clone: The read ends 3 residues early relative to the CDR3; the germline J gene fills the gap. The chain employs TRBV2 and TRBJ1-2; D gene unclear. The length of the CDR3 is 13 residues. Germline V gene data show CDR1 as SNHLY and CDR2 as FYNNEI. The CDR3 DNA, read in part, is TGTGCCAGCAGTGAAGGCCCGGGGAGCGGC. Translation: CASSEGPGSG. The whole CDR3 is CASSEGPGSGYTF.

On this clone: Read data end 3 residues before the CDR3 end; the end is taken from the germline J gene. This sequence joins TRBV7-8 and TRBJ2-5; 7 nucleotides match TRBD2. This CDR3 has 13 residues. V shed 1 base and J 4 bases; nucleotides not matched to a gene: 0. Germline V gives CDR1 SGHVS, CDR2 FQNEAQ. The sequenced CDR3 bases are TGTGCCAGCAGCTTAGGCGGGAGAGAGACC. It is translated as CASSLGGRET. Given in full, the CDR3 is CASSLGGRETQYF.

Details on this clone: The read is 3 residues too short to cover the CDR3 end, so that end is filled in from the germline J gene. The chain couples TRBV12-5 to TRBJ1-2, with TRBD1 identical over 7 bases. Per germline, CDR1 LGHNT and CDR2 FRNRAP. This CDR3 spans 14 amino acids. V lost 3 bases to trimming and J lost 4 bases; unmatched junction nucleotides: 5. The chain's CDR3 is CASGFNTGVYGYTF. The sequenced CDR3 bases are TGTGCTAGTGGTTTCAACACAGGGGTCTATGGC. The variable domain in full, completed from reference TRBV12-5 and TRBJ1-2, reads DARVTQTPRHKVTEMGQEVTMRCQPILGHNTVFWYRQTMMQGLELLAYFRNRAPLDDSGMPKDRFSAEMPDATLATLKIQPSEPRDSAVYFCASGFNTGVYGYTFGSGTRLTVV.

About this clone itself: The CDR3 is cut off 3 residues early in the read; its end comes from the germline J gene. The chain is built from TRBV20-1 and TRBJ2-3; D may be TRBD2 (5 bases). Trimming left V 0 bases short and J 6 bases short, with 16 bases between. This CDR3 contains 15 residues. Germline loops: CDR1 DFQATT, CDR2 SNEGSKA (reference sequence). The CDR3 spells CSARDPQTGSDTQYF. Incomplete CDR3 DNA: TGCAGTGCTAGAGATCCCCAAACGGGGTCGGATACG.

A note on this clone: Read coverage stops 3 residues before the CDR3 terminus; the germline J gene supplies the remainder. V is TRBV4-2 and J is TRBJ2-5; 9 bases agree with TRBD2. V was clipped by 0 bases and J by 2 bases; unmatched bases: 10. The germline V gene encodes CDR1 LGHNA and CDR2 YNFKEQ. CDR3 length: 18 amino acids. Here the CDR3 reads CASSQDFEVSGGQETQYF. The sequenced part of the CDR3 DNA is TGTGCCAGCAGCCAAGATTTCGAGGTTAGCGGGGGACAAGAGACC.

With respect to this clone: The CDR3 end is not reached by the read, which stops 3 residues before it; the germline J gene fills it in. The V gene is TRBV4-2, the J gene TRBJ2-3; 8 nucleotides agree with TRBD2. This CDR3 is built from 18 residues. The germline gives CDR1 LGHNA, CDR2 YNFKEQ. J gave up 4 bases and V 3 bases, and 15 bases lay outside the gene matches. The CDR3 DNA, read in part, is TGTGCCAGCAGCCAGGGACTAGGGGCTACCGGGGACCCAGATACG. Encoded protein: CASSQGLGATGDPDT. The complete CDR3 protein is CASSQGLGATGDPDTQYF.

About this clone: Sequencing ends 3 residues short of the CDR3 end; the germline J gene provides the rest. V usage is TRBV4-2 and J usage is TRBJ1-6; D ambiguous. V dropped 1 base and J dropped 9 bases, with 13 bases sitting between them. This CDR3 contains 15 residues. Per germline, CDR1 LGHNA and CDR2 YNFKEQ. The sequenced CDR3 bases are TGTGCCAGCAGCCAAGTTGATACAGTTGTTTCACCC. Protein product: CASSQVDTVVSP. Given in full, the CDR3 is CASSQVDTVVSPLHF.

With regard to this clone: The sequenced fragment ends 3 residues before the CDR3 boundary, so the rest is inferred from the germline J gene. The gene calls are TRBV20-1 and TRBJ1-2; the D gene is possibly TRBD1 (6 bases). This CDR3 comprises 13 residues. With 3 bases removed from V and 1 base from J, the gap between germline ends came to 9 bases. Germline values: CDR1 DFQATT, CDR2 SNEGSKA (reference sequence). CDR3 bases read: TGCAGTGCTAGGGACAGCAGTAACTATGGC. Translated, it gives CSARDSSNYG. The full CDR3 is CSARDSSNYGYTF.

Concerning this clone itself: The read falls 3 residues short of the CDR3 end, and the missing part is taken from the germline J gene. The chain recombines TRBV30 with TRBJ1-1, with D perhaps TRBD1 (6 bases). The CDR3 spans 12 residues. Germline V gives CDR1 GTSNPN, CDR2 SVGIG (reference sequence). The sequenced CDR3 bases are TGTGCCTGGAGGAGGGGGTCCTACGAG. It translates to CAWRRGSYE. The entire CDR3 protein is CAWRRGSYEAFF.

CDR3 DNA, as far as it was read: TGCAGTGCTAGACGAGCGGGGCTCTCCTACGAG. The encoded protein is CSARRAGLSYE. The entire CDR3 is CSARRAGLSYEQYF. The chain carries TRBV20-1 and TRBJ2-7; 7 positions agree with TRBD2. The DNA ends 3 residues before the CDR3 does, and the rest of the CDR3 is filled in from the germline J gene. This CDR3 contains 14 residues. V dropped 2 bases and J dropped 0; count of bases not matched to a gene: 4. Germline assignment: CDR1 DFQATT and CDR2 SNEGSKA (reference sequence).

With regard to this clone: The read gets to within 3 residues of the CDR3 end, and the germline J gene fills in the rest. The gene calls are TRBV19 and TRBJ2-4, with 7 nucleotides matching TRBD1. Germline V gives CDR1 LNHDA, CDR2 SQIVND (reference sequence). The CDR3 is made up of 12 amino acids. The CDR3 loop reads CASSRQGPGQYF. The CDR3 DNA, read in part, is TGTGCCAGTAGCCGACAGGGACCTGGT.

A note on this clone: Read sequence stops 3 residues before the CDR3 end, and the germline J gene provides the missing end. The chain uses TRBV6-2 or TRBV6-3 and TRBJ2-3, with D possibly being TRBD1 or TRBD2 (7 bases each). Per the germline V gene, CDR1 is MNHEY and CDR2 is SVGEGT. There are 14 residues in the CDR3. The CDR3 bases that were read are TGTGCCAGCAGGACAGGGAGCGGGCGGGAGACG. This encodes CASRTGSGRET. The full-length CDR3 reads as CASRTGSGRETQYF.

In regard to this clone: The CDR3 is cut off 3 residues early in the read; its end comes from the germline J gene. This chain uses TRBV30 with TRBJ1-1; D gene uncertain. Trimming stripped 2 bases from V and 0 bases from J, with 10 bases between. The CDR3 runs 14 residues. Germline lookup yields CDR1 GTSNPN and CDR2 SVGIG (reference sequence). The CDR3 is CAWSIRGVNTEAFF. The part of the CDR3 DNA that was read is TGTGCCTGGAGTATTCGGGGAGTGAACACTGAA.

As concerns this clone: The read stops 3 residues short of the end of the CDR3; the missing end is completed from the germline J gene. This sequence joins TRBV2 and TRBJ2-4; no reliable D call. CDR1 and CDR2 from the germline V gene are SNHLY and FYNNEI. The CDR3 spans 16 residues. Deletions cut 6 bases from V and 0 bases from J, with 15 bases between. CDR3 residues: CASRAKSQLAKNIQYF. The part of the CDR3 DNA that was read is TGTGCCAGCAGAGCCAAATCCCAACTAGCCAAAAACATT.

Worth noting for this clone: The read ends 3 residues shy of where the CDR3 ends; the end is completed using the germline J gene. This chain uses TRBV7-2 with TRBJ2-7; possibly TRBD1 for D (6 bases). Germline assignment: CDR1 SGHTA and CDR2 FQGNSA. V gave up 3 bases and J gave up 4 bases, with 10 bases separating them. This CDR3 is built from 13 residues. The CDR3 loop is CASSFGTLYEQYF. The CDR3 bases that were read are TGTGCCAGCAGCTTCGGGACATTATACGAG. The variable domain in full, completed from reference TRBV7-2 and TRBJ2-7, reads GAGVSQSPSNKVTEKGKDVELRCDPISGHTALYWYRQSLGQGLEFLIYFQGNSAPDKSGLPSDRFSAERTGGSVSTLTIQRTQQEDSAVYLCASSFGTLYEQYFGPGTRLTVT.

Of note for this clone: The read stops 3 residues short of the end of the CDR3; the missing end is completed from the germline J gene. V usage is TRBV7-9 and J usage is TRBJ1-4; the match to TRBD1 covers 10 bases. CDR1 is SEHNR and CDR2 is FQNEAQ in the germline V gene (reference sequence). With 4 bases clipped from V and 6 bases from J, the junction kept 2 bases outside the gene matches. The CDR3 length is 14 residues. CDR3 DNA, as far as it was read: TGTGCCAGCAGCTCGGGACAGGGGTATGAAAAA. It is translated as CASSSGQGYEK. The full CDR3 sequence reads CASSSGQGYEKLFF.

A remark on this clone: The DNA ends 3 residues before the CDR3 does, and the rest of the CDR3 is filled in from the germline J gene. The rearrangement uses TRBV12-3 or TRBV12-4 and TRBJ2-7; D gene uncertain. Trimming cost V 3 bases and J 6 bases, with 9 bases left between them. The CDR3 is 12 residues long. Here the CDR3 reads CASSFPKGEQYF. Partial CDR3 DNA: TGTGCCAGCAGTTTCCCAAAAGGCGAG.

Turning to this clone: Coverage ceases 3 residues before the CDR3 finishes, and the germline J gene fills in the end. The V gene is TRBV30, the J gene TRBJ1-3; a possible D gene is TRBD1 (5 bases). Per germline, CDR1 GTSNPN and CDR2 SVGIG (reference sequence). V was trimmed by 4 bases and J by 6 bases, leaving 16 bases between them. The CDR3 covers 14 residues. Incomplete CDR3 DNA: TGTGCCTGGACGTATGACAGTGGAAAAAACACC. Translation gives CAWTYDSGKNT. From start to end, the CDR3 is CAWTYDSGKNTIYF.

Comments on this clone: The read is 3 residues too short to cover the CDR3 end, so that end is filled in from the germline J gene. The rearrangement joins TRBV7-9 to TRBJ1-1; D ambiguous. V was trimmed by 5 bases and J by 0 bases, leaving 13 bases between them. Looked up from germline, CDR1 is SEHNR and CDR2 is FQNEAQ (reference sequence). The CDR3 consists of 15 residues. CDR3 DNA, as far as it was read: TGTGCCAGCAGCCCGCTACAGACCGTGAACACTGAA. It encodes CASSPLQTVNTE. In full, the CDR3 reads CASSPLQTVNTEAFF.